One and the same sample provided the 6 T cell receptor beta chains below, sequenced in a study of blood T cell repertoires in COVID-19. Clones were sequenced by immunoSEQ multiplex PCR, and TCRdb holds only the in-frame ones, with some missing. The sample has tens of thousands of clones; 70% to 80% are singletons. Sequenced input: peripheral blood. All receptors come from a human donor in a cohort sampled during active COVID-19.

The chain employs TRBV20-1 and TRBJ2-5; possible D gene TRBD1, 5 bases. V lost 7 bases, J lost 9 bases, and 9 bases lay in between. Per germline, CDR1 DFQATT and CDR2 SNEGSKA (reference sequence). The CDR3 runs to 9 residues. CDR3 loop: CSVPRAQYF. DNA of the CDR3: TGCAGTGTGCCCAGGGCCCAGTACTTC.

This clone was picked up one time. The J gene is TRBJ1-1, the V gene TRBV29-1; D remains ambiguous. Germline V CDR1 and CDR2: SQVTM, ANQGSEA. The CDR3 runs 16 residues. The V end was cut by 6 bases, the J end by 4 bases, with 24 bases between. CDR3 region: CSVGGKWGYVSTEAFF. The CDR3 DNA sequence: TGCAGCGTGGGAGGGAAGTGGGGATATGTGAGCACTGAAGCTTTCTTT.

The rearrangement uses TRBV28 and TRBJ2-7, with 8 bases fitting TRBD2. The CDR3 covers 15 residues. The J segment lost 0 bases and the V segment lost 7 bases, leaving 8 bases of the junction unmatched. CDR1 and CDR2 (germline): MDHEN, SYDVKM. The CDR3 bases are TGTGCCAGCACCCCGGGGGGGTCAAGCTCCTACGAGCAGTACTTC. Its translation is CASTPGGSSSYEQYF. Full variable domain (remainder filled in from reference TRBV28 and TRBJ2-7): DVKVTQSSRYLVKRTGEKVFLECVQDMDHENMFWYRQDPGLGLRLIYFSYDVKMKEKGDIPEGYSVSREKKERFSLILESASTNQTSMYLCASTPGGSSSYEQYFGPGTRLTVT.

V usage is TRBV6-6 and J usage is TRBJ1-2; D is uncertain. The CDR3 covers 14 residues. Germline V CDR1 and CDR2: MNHNY, SVGAGI (reference sequence). The V gene lost 4 bases and the J gene lost 4 bases, with 13 bases spanning the gap. The CDR3, as DNA: TGTGCCAGCAGTTCGAGGGTAGGGTCCTATGGCTACACCTTC. Translating gives CASSSRVGSYGYTF.

J is TRBJ1-1 and V is TRBV27, with a possible D match to TRBD1 (5 bases). Trimming shortened V by 2 bases and J by 4 bases, and 11 bases separated the two germline ends. The CDR3 covers 14 residues. Germline assignment: CDR1 MNHEY and CDR2 SMNVEV (reference sequence). This CDR3 reads CASSLQGTGTEAFF. The CDR3 DNA reads as TGTGCCAGCAGTTTACAGGGTACGGGCACTGAAGCTTTCTTT.

The chain carries TRBV6-5 and TRBJ2-1, with D perhaps matching TRBD2 (5 bases). CDR3 length equals 11 residues. The germline CDR1 and CDR2 sequences are MNHEY and SVGAGI. V gave up 6 bases and J gave up 12 bases, with 12 bases separating them. CDR3 sequence reads: CASSRGHWQFF. Here the CDR3 DNA reads TGTGCCAGCAGCCGAGGGCATTGGCAGTTCTTC.